What follows are 20 T cell receptor beta chains derived from one specimen sequenced in a study of Graves' ophthalmopathy and Graves' hyperthyroidism. TCR beta CDR3 regions were amplified from RNA transcripts. The first-round RT-PCR employed HTBI primers together with the Qiagen OneStep RT-PCR kit. A multiplex PCR was then performed as the second round. One entry per CDR3 protein results from TCRdb running MiXCR on the multiplex PCR reads. This table has approximately 17,000 distinct CDR3 sequences, 46% appearing once. Sequenced: peripheral blood. These receptors all stem from a woman aged 40 to 50 with stable Graves' hyperthyroidism.

Comments on this clonotype: At one of its ends the junction is not consistent with the germline gene, which may arise from a read error. J is TRBJ2-2 and V is TRBV12-3 or TRBV12-4, with D uncertain. This CDR3 has 12 amino acids. The CDR3 is CASGLSAGELFF. CDR3 nucleotide sequence: TGTGCCAGCGGTTTAAGTGCCGGGGAGCTGTTTTTT.

The V gene is TRBV10-3, the J gene TRBJ2-7; TRBD1 might be the D (5 bases). The CDR3 runs 12 residues. Germline lookup yields CDR1 ENHRY and CDR2 SYGVKD. Between the trimmed V and J ends, which lost 2 bases and 7 bases, there was a span of 9 bases. The CDR3 protein is CAISEPAGEQYF. CDR3 in DNA: TGTGCCATCAGTGAGCCAGCAGGGGAGCAGTACTTC.

This clonotype was picked up one time. The chain employs TRBV3-1 and TRBJ2-1; D gene uncertain. With 3 bases removed from V and 4 bases from J, the gap between germline ends came to 4 bases. The CDR3 length is 12 residues. Germline V gene sequence: CDR1 LGHDT, CDR2 YNNKEL (reference sequence). The CDR3 bases are TGTGCCAGCAGCCAGCCATACAATGAGCAGTTCTTC. This encodes CASSQPYNEQFF.

Concerning this clonotype: The conserved closing phenylalanine or tryptophan is absent in this CDR3, likely reflecting a read error. The chain recombines TRBV10-3 with TRBJ2-1; TRBD2 matches 15 bases. CDR1 ENHRY and CDR2 SYGVKD come from the germline V gene. The CDR3 runs to 19 residues. CDR3 DNA sequence: TGCGCCCCGATCGAGGGTGGACTAGCGGGGGGGATTCCCAGAAATGAGCAGTTCCTC. This sequence encodes CAPIEGGLAGGIPRNEQFL.

The rearrangement joins TRBV24-1 to TRBJ2-1; D uncertain. This CDR3 contains 14 residues. The V gene's germline CDR1 is KGHDR and CDR2 SFDVKD. Trimming cost V 5 bases and J 0 bases, with 7 bases left between them. In nucleotides, the CDR3 is TGTGCCACCAGTGTGTGGGGCTCCTACAATGAGCAGTTCTTC. Amino acids: CATSVWGSYNEQFF.

CDR3 in amino acids: CASRSLDLVQFF. CDR3 bases: TGTGCCAGCAGGTCGCTAGATCTTGTGCAGTTCTTC. This rearrangement joins TRBV2 to TRBJ2-1; D is undetermined. Trimming left V 6 bases short and J 12 bases short, with 15 bases between. Germline V gives CDR1 SNHLY, CDR2 FYNNEI. The CDR3 covers 12 residues.

The V gene is TRBV25-1, the J gene TRBJ2-3; the D is unclear. Germline CDR1 MGHDK, CDR2 SYGVNS. This CDR3 contains 13 residues. V was shortened by 5 bases and J by 0 bases, with 6 bases between the two germline ends. CDR3 DNA sequence: TGTGCCAGCAGTACCCATAGCACAGATACGCAGTATTTT. This encodes CASSTHSTDTQYF.

The V and J genes are TRBV18 and TRBJ2-7, with 9 bases fitting TRBD2. The junction had 8 bases not matched to a gene; V was cut back by 5 bases and J by 6 bases. The CDR3 is made up of 14 amino acids. The V gene's germline CDR1 is KGHSH and CDR2 LQKENI. The CDR3 nucleotides read TGTGCCAGCTCAAGCGGGACTAGCCCCAGCGAGCAGTACTTC. Amino acids: CASSSGTSPSEQYF.

This rearrangement joins TRBV24-1 to TRBJ1-2; 9 bases are shared with TRBD1. Trimming cost V 3 bases and J 7 bases; bases outside gene matches: 8. The CDR3 totals 15 residues. Germline CDR1 KGHDR, CDR2 SFDVKD. This CDR3 is CATSDPGQGNGGYTF. The CDR3 region has the DNA TGTGCCACCAGTGATCCGGGACAGGGTAATGGTGGCTACACCTTC.

There are many counts of this clonotype. The V call is TRBV6-5, the J call TRBJ2-7; 14 positions agree with TRBD2. With 6 bases clipped from V and 5 bases from J, the junction kept 9 bases outside the gene matches. CDR1 and CDR2 from the germline V gene are MNHEY and SVGAGI. The CDR3 contains 16 residues. Written as DNA, the CDR3 is TGTGCCAGCAGACCCGGGACTAGCGGGAGTTTCGACGAGCAGTACTTC. Its translation is CASRPGTSGSFDEQYF.

A few counts support this clonotype. V usage is TRBV20-1 and J usage is TRBJ1-1; D is unclear. Germline CDR1 reads DFQATT; CDR2 reads SNEGSKA (reference sequence). The CDR3 contains 11 residues. CDR3 nucleotide sequence: TGCGGCGGCGGGCCAGGCACTGAAGCTTTCTTT. Translating it yields CGGGPGTEAFF.

The CDR3 coding sequence is TGTGCCAGCAGCGTAGGGGGACTAGCGGGAGACGAGCAGTACTTC. Its translation is CASSVGGLAGDEQYF. The chain carries TRBV9 and TRBJ2-7, with TRBD2 matching over 14 bases. Germline lookup yields CDR1 SGDLS and CDR2 YYNGEE. J was trimmed by 5 bases and V by 0 bases; bases with no gene match: 1. The CDR3 is made up of 15 amino acids. The entire variable domain, with the rest obtained from reference TRBV9 and TRBJ2-7, is as follows: DSGVTQTPKHLITATGQRVTLRCSPRSGDLSVYWYQQSLDQGLQFLIQYYNGEERAKGNILERFSAQQFPDLHSELNLSSLELGDSALYFCASSVGGLAGDEQYFGPGTRLTVT.

At least ten counts were recorded for this clonotype. This chain joins TRBV20-1 and TRBJ2-5; D is perhaps TRBD1 (6 bases). This CDR3 has 14 amino acids. Looked up from germline, CDR1 is DFQATT and CDR2 is SNEGSKA (reference sequence). V was pared by 3 bases and J by 1 base, with 12 bases between. In nucleotides, the CDR3 is TGCAGTGCTAGGGCAGGGGACCTCCAAGAGACCCAGTACTTC. Its protein product is CSARAGDLQETQYF.

This chain joins TRBV15 and TRBJ2-1; 11 bases fit TRBD2. The CDR3 consists of 15 residues. V trimming: 4 bases; J trimming: 4 bases; junction bases outside the gene matches: 3. Germline V gene sequence: CDR1 LNHNV, CDR2 YYDKDF (reference sequence). This CDR3 reads CATSTLAGGYNEQFF. In DNA, the CDR3 is TGTGCCACCAGCACTCTAGCGGGAGGTTACAATGAGCAGTTCTTC.

The rearrangement joins TRBV20-1 to TRBJ2-2; TRBD1 aligns across 9 bases. The CDR3 totals 15 residues. From germline, CDR1 is DFQATT and CDR2 SNEGSKA (reference sequence). The ends lost 6 bases at V and 7 bases at J; junction bases unmatched: 12. Here the CDR3 DNA reads TGCAGTGCACAGGCCTGGGACAGGGCCAACGGGGAGCTGTTTTTT. Protein product: CSAQAWDRANGELFF.

This clonotype has a single count. The V call is TRBV25-1, the J call TRBJ2-7; D could derive from TRBD1 or TRBD2 (6 bases each). With 8 bases removed from V and 4 bases from J, the gap between germline ends came to 15 bases. This CDR3 has 13 amino acids. CDR1 and CDR2 from the germline V gene are MGHDK and SYGVNS. CDR3 region: CASEGGDGYEQYF. CDR3 nucleotides: TGTGCCAGCGAGGGGGGCGATGGGTACGAGCAGTACTTC.

This clonotype was observed at least ten times. The chain is built from TRBV9 and TRBJ1-1; 9 nucleotides agree with TRBD1. This CDR3 contains 15 residues. Germline CDR1 and CDR2: SGDLS and YYNGEE. J lost 1 base, V lost 3 bases, and 4 bases had no gene match. CDR3 sequence: CASSAWDRENTEAFF. In DNA, the CDR3 is TGTGCCAGCAGCGCATGGGACAGGGAGAACACTGAAGCTTTCTTT.

This clonotype has a count of ten or more. The chain is built from TRBV20-1 and TRBJ2-1; possible D gene TRBD2, 5 bases. V was shortened by 2 bases and J by 2 bases, with 13 bases between the two germline ends. Germline V gene sequence: CDR1 DFQATT, CDR2 SNEGSKA (reference sequence). CDR3 length: 15 residues. This chain's CDR3 is CSARKLEPPYNEQFF. CDR3 DNA sequence: TGCAGTGCTAGAAAACTAGAACCTCCCTACAATGAGCAGTTCTTC.

This clonotype was seen repeatedly, ten times or more. The genes are TRBV7-2 and TRBJ2-5; 10 bases align to TRBD2. CDR1 and CDR2 from the germline V gene are SGHTA and FQGNSA. The CDR3 contains 16 residues. V lost 1 base to trimming and J lost 5 bases; unmatched junction nucleotides: 7. The CDR3 loop reads CASSLVILAGVETQYF. In nucleotides, the CDR3 is TGTGCCAGCAGCTTAGTAATTCTAGCGGGGGTGGAGACCCAGTACTTC.

Relative to its sample, this clonotype is medium-sized. The chain recombines TRBV29-1 with TRBJ1-2; D is ambiguous. CDR1 is SQVTM and CDR2 is ANQGSEA in the germline V gene. V was pared by 2 bases and J by 8 bases, with 9 bases between. The CDR3 sequence is 11 residues long. The CDR3 DNA is TGCAGCGTTGAAACGGGAAGGGGCTACACCTTC. Protein sequence: CSVETGRGYTF.